This TCR beta chain was profiled in a study of PD-L1 blockade in urothelial cancer. Study overall: Starting around 2014, patients were given atezolizumab (1,200 mg intravenously every 3 weeks).

The CDR3 is 14 amino acids. CDR1 and CDR2 (germline): LNHDA, SQIVND (reference sequence). V dropped 1 base and J dropped 2 bases, with 7 bases sitting between them. Documented time point: pretreatment peripheral blood. Clones were sequenced by immunoSEQ multiplex PCR, and TCRdb holds only the in-frame ones, with some missing. The sample lists some 71,000 clones, approximately 86% occurring once. This chain links TRBV19 with TRBJ2-3, with D maybe TRBD2 (5 bases). This TCR came from a man between 60 and 75 years old with urothelial cancer. The sample consisted of PBMCs, taken around atezolizumab (anti-PD-L1) treatment. As DNA, the CDR3 is TGTGCCAGTAGTATAGTTGACTACACAGATACGCAGTATTTT. Protein product: CASSIVDYTDTQYF.